The 7 T cell receptor beta chains below all came from one sample that was sequenced in a study of a mutant IDH1 vaccine in newly diagnosed glioma. The time point is: week 11, during vaccination. Topical imiquimod accompanied each vaccine dose, which consisted of 300 ug of mutant IDH1 20-mer peptide. For these TCRs, the target antigens are not known. Clones were sequenced by immunoSEQ multiplex PCR, and TCRdb holds only the in-frame ones, with some missing. The sample holds 55,000 to 65,000 clones, around 80% seen once. The specimen comprised PBMCs, sampled from a glioma patient whose treatment included an IDH1 peptide vaccine. The receptors derive from a man aged 50 to 59 with glioma.

This sequence joins TRBV2 and TRBJ1-2, with a possible D match to TRBD1 (5 bases). Trimming stripped 4 bases from V and 8 bases from J, with 11 bases between. The germline V gene has CDR1 SNHLY and CDR2 FYNNEI. There are 12 residues in the CDR3. The CDR3 DNA is TGTGCCAGCAGTGGCCTGGGGGTGGGCTACACCTTC. Protein sequence: CASSGLGVGYTF. The whole variable domain, remainder taken from reference TRBV2 and TRBJ1-2, is EPEVTQTPSHQVTQMGQEVILRCVPISNHLYFYWYRQILGQKVEFLVSFYNNEISEKSEIFDDQFSVERPDGSNFTLKIRSTKLEDSAMYFCASSGLGVGYTFGSGTRLTVV.

The chain uses TRBV11-3 and TRBJ2-5; 7 bases match TRBD1. The ends lost 5 bases at V and 4 bases at J; junction bases unmatched: 10. Germline loops: CDR1 SGHNT, CDR2 YENEEA. The CDR3 loop spans 15 amino acids. CDR3 DNA sequence: TGTGCCAGCAGCGCCCGGGGTGCAGGGGGAGAGACCCAGTACTTC. Translating it yields CASSARGAGGETQYF.

The V and J genes are TRBV6-6 and TRBJ1-4; D remains unclear. The V gene lost 7 bases and the J gene lost 5 bases, with 11 bases spanning the gap. Germline loops: CDR1 MNHNY, CDR2 SVGAGI (reference sequence). The CDR3 is 13 amino acids. The CDR3 spells CASTSRVNEKLFF. The CDR3, as DNA: TGTGCCAGCACCTCGCGGGTAAATGAAAAACTGTTTTTT.

The rearrangement links TRBV2 to TRBJ2-5; D tentatively reads TRBD1 or TRBD2 (5 bases each). The V and J ends lost 2 bases and 5 bases respectively, with 21 bases between them. Germline values: CDR1 SNHLY, CDR2 FYNNEI. The CDR3 spans 17 residues. The CDR3 region has the DNA TGTGCCAGCAGTGAACTAGGGCCCGGGGCCACCGCGGAGACCCAGTACTTC. It translates to CASSELGPGATAETQYF.

This chain connects TRBV19 to TRBJ1-5; no firm D call. V was shortened by 10 bases and J by 1 base, with 14 bases between the two germline ends. This CDR3 has 14 amino acids. Germline CDR1 and CDR2: LNHDA and SQIVND (reference sequence). The CDR3 spells CATSSAGSNQPQHF. The CDR3 DNA follows: TGTGCCACGTCTTCAGCGGGGAGCAATCAGCCCCAGCATTTT.

The chain has TRBV7-8 and TRBJ1-2; 7 nucleotides line up with TRBD1. The CDR3 is 14 amino acids. V gave up 3 bases and J gave up 7 bases; unmatched junction bases: 8. Germline V CDR1 and CDR2: SGHVS, FQNEAQ. The CDR3 DNA is TGTGCCAGCAGCTTCGGGACTCAGGGGGTTGGCTACACCTTC. This codes for CASSFGTQGVGYTF.

This sequence joins TRBV28 and TRBJ2-5, with TRBD1 identical over 9 bases. Germline V gives CDR1 MDHEN, CDR2 SYDVKM. The V segment lost 6 bases and the J segment 7 bases; nucleotides outside the gene matches: 9. This CDR3 is 14 amino acids long. The CDR3 loop is CASRKTGGFSTQYF. The CDR3 coding sequence is TGTGCCAGCAGAAAGACAGGGGGGTTTTCGACCCAGTACTTC. Full variable domain (outside the CDR3, taken from reference TRBV28 and TRBJ2-5): DVKVTQSSRYLVKRTGEKVFLECVQDMDHENMFWYRQDPGLGLRLIYFSYDVKMKEKGDIPEGYSVSREKKERFSLILESASTNQTSMYLCASRKTGGFSTQYFGPGTRLLVL.